This TCR beta chain appears in the sequencing data of a study of blood T cells in healthy people across ages. Overall study results and limits: Per million T cells, the diversity of TCR beta decreased roughly linearly as age advanced.

CDR3 length equals 14 residues. Germline-derived CDR1 and CDR2 are GTSNPN and SVGIG (reference sequence). Unmatched junction bases numbered 14, after V lost 1 base and J lost 14 bases. This clonotype was counted a few times. Antigen specificity is unknown. It was with a sample-barcoded 5' primer and a J-beta primer mix that a second PCR of about 6 to 12 cycles was run. Via MiXCR, TCRdb re-called the 5' RACE reads, giving one row per CDR3 protein. The sample yields just under 750,000 distinct CDR3 sequences, 20% to 25% seen once. Sequencing was done on a sample of blood. The receptor was derived from a man in his 70s in good health. J is TRBJ2-1 and V is TRBV30; 7 bases match TRBD2. CDR3 loop: CAWSEGFAGAVEFF. The CDR3 coding sequence is TGTGCCTGGAGTGAGGGGTTTGCGGGAGCGGTAGAGTTCTTC.